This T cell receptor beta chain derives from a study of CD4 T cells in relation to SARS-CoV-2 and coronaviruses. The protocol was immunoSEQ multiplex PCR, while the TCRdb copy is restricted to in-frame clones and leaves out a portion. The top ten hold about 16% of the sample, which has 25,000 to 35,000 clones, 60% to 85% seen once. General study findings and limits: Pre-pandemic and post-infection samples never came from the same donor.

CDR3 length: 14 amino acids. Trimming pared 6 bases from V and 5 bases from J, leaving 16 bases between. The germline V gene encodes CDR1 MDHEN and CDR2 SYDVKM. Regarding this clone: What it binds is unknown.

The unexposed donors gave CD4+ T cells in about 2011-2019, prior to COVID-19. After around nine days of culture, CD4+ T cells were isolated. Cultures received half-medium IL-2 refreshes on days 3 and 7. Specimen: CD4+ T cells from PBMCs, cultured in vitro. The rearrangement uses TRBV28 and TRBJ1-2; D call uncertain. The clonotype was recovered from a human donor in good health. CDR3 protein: CASRRHSSSYGYTF. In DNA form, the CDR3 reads TGTGCCAGCAGGAGACACAGCAGTTCTTATGGCTACACCTTC.